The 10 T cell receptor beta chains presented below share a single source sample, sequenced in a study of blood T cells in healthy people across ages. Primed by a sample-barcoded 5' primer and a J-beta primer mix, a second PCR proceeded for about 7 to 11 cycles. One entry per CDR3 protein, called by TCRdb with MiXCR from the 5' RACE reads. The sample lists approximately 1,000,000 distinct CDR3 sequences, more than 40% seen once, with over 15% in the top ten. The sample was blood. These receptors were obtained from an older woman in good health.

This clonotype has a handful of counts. In DNA, the CDR3 is TGTGCCAGCAGCCAAGATAGCGGGAGTATGTTCTTC. Protein: CASSQDSGSMFF. The rearrangement joins TRBV3-1 to TRBJ2-1, with 9 bases identical to TRBD2. V trimming: 0 bases; J trimming: 15 bases; junction bases outside the gene matches: 3. Germline V gene sequence: CDR1 LGHDT, CDR2 YNNKEL (reference sequence). The CDR3 runs to 12 residues.

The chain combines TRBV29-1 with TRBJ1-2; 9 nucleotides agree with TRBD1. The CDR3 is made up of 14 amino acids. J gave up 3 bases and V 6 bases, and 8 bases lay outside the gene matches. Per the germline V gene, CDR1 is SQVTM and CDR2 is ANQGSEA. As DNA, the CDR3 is TGCAGCGTCTTTCAACAGGGGGCTCACTATGGCTACACCTTC. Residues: CSVFQQGAHYGYTF.

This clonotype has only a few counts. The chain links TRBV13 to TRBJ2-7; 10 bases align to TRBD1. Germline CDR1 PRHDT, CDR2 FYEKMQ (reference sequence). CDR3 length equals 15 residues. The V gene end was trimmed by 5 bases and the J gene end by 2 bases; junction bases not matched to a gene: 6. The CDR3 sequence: CASSTRDRGAYEQYF. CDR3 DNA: TGTGCCAGCAGCACCAGGGACAGGGGAGCCTACGAGCAGTACTTC.

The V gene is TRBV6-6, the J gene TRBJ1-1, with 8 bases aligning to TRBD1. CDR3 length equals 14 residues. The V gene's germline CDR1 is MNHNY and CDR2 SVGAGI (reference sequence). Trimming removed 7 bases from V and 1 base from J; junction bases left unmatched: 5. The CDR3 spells CASTEQGGNTEAFF. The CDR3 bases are TGTGCCAGCACAGAACAGGGGGGGAACACTGAAGCTTTCTTT.

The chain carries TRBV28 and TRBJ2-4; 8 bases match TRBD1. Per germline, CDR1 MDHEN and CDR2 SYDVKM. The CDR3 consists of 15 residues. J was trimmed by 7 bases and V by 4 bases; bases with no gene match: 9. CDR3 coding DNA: TGTGCCAGCAGTTCAGGGGGCGCGAGGGTGAACATTCAGTACTTC. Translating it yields CASSSGGARVNIQYF. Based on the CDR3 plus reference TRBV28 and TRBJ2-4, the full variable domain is DVKVTQSSRYLVKRTGEKVFLECVQDMDHENMFWYRQDPGLGLRLIYFSYDVKMKEKGDIPEGYSVSREKKERFSLILESASTNQTSMYLCASSSGGARVNIQYFGAGTRLSVL.

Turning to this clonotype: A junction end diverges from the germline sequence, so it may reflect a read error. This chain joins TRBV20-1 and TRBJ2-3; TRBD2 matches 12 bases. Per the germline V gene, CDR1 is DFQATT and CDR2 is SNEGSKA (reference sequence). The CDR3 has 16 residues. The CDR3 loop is CCATSLAGGPSDTQYF. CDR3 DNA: TGCTGTGCTACTAGCCTAGCGGGAGGGCCTTCAGATACGCAGTATTTT.

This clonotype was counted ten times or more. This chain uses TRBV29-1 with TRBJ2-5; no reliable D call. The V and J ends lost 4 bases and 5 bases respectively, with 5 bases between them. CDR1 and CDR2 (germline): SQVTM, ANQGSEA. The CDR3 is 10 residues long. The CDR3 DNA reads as TGCAGCGTTGGGCCCGAGACCCAGTACTTC. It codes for CSVGPETQYF. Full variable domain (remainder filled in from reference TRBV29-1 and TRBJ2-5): SAVISQKPSRDICQRGTSLTIQCQVDSQVTMMFWYRQQPGQSLTLIATANQGSEATYESGFVIDKFPISRPNLTFSTLTVSNMSPEDSSIYLCSVGPETQYFGPGTRLLVL.

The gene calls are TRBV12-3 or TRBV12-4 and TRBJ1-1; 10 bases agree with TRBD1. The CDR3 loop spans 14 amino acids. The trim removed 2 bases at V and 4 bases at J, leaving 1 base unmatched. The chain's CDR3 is CASSLWDRGTEAFF. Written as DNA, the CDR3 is TGTGCCAGCAGTTTATGGGACAGGGGCACTGAAGCTTTCTTT.

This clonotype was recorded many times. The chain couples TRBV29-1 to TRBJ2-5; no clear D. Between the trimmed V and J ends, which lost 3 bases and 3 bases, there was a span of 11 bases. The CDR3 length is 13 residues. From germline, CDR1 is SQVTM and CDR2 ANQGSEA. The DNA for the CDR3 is TGCAGCGTTGATACAGCGCAGGAAGAGACCCAGTACTTC. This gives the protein CSVDTAQEETQYF.

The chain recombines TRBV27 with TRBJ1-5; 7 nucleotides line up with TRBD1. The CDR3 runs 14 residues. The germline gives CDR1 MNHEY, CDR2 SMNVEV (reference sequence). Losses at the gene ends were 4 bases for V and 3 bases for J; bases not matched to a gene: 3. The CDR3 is CASSSQGINQPQHF. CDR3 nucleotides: TGTGCCAGCAGTTCACAGGGGATCAATCAGCCCCAGCATTTT.